The 16 T cell receptor beta chains reported below all come from one sample, sequenced in a study of T-cell reconstitution after alpha-beta-depleted transplantation in children. Preparation of the TCRbeta library was carried out with unique molecular identifiers. TCRdb fed the PCR reads into MiXCR, producing one record per CDR3 protein. The table lists approximately 210,000 distinct CDR3 sequences, about 14% of them singletons. The sequences come from PBMCs from the stem cell graft donor, collected from the stem cell graft. All receptors come from a human donor who donated a stem cell graft to a child with acute lymphoblastic leukemia.

This clonotype has at least ten counts. V is TRBV4-1 and J is TRBJ1-1; D might be TRBD1 (5 bases). CDR1 MGHRA and CDR2 YSYEKL come from the germline V gene. Trimming removed 2 bases from V and 11 bases from J, with 12 bases in between. CDR3 size: 12 residues. The CDR3 region has the DNA TGCGCCAGCAGCCAAATAGGGACTCTCGCTTTCTTT. It encodes CASSQIGTLAFF.

This clonotype was recorded many times. This chain links TRBV28 with TRBJ2-7, with 10 bases aligning to TRBD2. Germline V gene data show CDR1 as MDHEN and CDR2 as SYDVKM. The V gene end was trimmed by 7 bases and the J gene end by 2 bases; junction bases not matched to a gene: 8. The CDR3 spans 15 residues. The CDR3 loop reads CASIPGSGRAYEQYF. The CDR3 nucleotides read TGTGCCAGCATCCCCGGGAGCGGGAGGGCCTACGAGCAGTACTTC.

The V gene is TRBV5-4, the J gene TRBJ2-7; D gene uncertain. V dropped 2 bases and J dropped 4 bases, with 13 bases sitting between them. The CDR3 is made up of 14 amino acids. Germline V gene lookup returns CDR1 SGHNT and CDR2 YYREEE (reference sequence). CDR3 amino acids: CASSFYVRSYEQYF. DNA for the CDR3: TGTGCCAGCAGCTTCTATGTTAGGAGTTACGAGCAGTACTTC.

V is TRBV5-1 and J is TRBJ2-3, with TRBD2 matching over 12 bases. V was clipped by 4 bases and J by 5 bases; unmatched bases: 11. Per the germline V gene, CDR1 is SGHRS and CDR2 is YFSETQ. This CDR3 comprises 17 residues. The CDR3 DNA is TGCGCCAGCAGCCGCGGACTAGCGGGGAGAGGGGGAGATACGCAGTATTTT. Its protein product is CASSRGLAGRGGDTQYF.

This clonotype was seen many times. The rearrangement joins TRBV27 to TRBJ1-4; tentative D call: TRBD1 (5 bases). Trimming shortened V by 5 bases and J by 7 bases, and 17 bases separated the two germline ends. The V gene's germline CDR1 is MNHEY and CDR2 SMNVEV (reference sequence). The CDR3 has 15 residues. The CDR3 spells CASSLQQARGEKLFF. DNA of the CDR3: TGTGCCAGCAGTCTTCAACAGGCGAGGGGTGAAAAACTGTTTTTT.

In this sample, this clonotype turned up many times. This rearrangement joins TRBV5-1 to TRBJ2-1; tentatively, D is TRBD1 (6 bases). Trimming took 1 base from V and 0 from J, leaving 11 bases between them. This CDR3 is 16 amino acids long. Per germline, CDR1 SGHRS and CDR2 YFSETQ. The CDR3 bases are TGCGCCAGCAGCTTGCTTCCACAGGGCTCCTACAATGAGCAGTTCTTC. This gives the protein CASSLLPQGSYNEQFF.

This clonotype showed up just a few times. The V and J genes are TRBV7-8 and TRBJ2-7; D not resolved. This CDR3 has 14 amino acids. Germline CDR1 is SGHVS and CDR2 is FQNEAQ. The V end was cut by 3 bases, the J end by 0 bases, with 9 bases between. The CDR3 DNA is TGTGCCAGCAGCTTTTACGGGTTCTCCTACGAGCAGTACTTC. It codes for CASSFYGFSYEQYF.

In this sample, this clonotype turned up many times. The chain combines TRBV5-1 with TRBJ2-2, with TRBD2 identical over 9 bases. CDR1 SGHRS and CDR2 YFSETQ come from the germline V gene. There are 15 residues in the CDR3. The V segment lost 2 bases and the J segment 3 bases; nucleotides outside the gene matches: 2. CDR3 nucleotide sequence: TGCGCCAGCAGCTTCGGCGGGGGGGACACCGGGGAGCTGTTTTTT. Residues: CASSFGGGDTGELFF.

In its sample, this clonotype was seen many times. V and J are TRBV28 and TRBJ2-5, with D possibly matching TRBD1 (6 bases). V gave up 2 bases and J gave up 1 base, with 14 bases separating them. The CDR3 length is 16 residues. Germline CDR1 and CDR2: MDHEN and SYDVKM. CDR3 sequence (DNA): TGTGCCAGCAGTTTAAACATCTTGGGGGCCCAAGAGACCCAGTACTTC. Translating gives CASSLNILGAQETQYF.

The chain employs TRBV12-3 or TRBV12-4 and TRBJ2-1, with D perhaps being TRBD1 or TRBD2 (6 bases each). The CDR3 spans 20 residues. The ends were cut back, 7 bases at V and 4 bases at J, with 32 bases in the middle. The CDR3 nucleotides read TGTGCCAGCAATATCTGGCTTTCATTATCAGGCAGGGGAGGATACAATGAGCAGTTCTTC. Translated, it gives CASNIWLSLSGRGGYNEQFF.

The chain combines TRBV5-6 with TRBJ2-7, with 8 nucleotides matching TRBD1. CDR1 is SGHDT, CDR2 YYEEEE, per germline. J lost 2 bases, V lost 0 bases, and 4 bases had no gene match. This CDR3 has 15 amino acids. CDR3 in DNA: TGTGCCAGCAGCTTGGCCGGACAGGGCCCCTACGAGCAGTACTTC. Protein: CASSLAGQGPYEQYF.

As concerns this clonotype: Possible read error: a much larger clone is one base away. The rearrangement joins TRBV20-1 to TRBJ2-1, with 9 positions matching TRBD2. CDR3 size: 16 residues. CDR1 and CDR2 from the germline V gene are DFQATT and SNEGSKA (reference sequence). After removal of 2 bases from V and 8 bases from J, the junction contained 13 bases not matched to a gene. The CDR3 reads CSARSFGSGSGDEQFF. The CDR3 region has the DNA TGCAGTGCTAGAAGTTTCGGTAGCGGGAGTGGGGATGAGCAGTTCTTC.

This clonotype came up many times. The J gene is TRBJ1-3, the V gene TRBV4-1; D is unresolved. Trimming removed 0 bases from V and 11 bases from J, with 14 bases in between. CDR1 MGHRA and CDR2 YSYEKL come from the germline V gene. The CDR3 sequence is 14 residues long. For the CDR3, the DNA is TGCGCCAGCAGCCAAGATAACCGAGGATGGGCCATATATTTT. It encodes CASSQDNRGWAIYF.

This clonotype came up a few times. The chain carries TRBV6-1 and TRBJ2-7; 8 positions agree with TRBD1. The CDR3 covers 15 residues. Looked up from germline, CDR1 is MNHNS and CDR2 is SASEGT. Trimming took 5 bases from V and 0 from J; bases not matched to a gene: 6. The CDR3: CASSIGQGSSYEQYF. The CDR3 region has the DNA TGTGCCAGCAGTATAGGACAGGGTAGCTCCTACGAGCAGTACTTC.

Notes on this clonotype: A much larger clone sits a single nucleotide away, making a read error possible. This chain uses TRBV12-3 or TRBV12-4 with TRBJ2-1; unclear D gene. This CDR3 has 12 residues. CDR3 sequence reads: CACSYSTNEQFF. CDR3 nucleotide sequence: TGTGCCTGCAGTTATTCTACGAATGAGCAGTTCTTC.

This clonotype was picked up many times. The J gene is TRBJ1-1, the V gene TRBV29-1; 9 bases align to TRBD1. This CDR3 spans 12 amino acids. The V segment lost 7 bases and the J segment 7 bases; nucleotides outside the gene matches: 7. Germline CDR1 reads SQVTM; CDR2 reads ANQGSEA. CDR3 amino acids: CSARQGVGEAFF. In nucleotides, the CDR3 is TGCAGCGCGAGACAGGGGGTTGGTGAAGCTTTCTTT.